This T cell receptor beta chain was captured by sequencing in a study of radiotherapy plus CTLA-4 blockade in lung cancer. Overall study context: Disease control was seen in about 30% of patients, objective responses in around 20%.

This CDR3 is built from 16 residues. V gave up 0 bases and J gave up 5 bases, with 16 bases separating them. Germline V gene sequence: CDR1 LGHNA, CDR2 YNFKEQ. With respect to this clone: Its antigen is as yet unknown.

Study results and caveats: Researchers report tumor-derived TCR clones expanding in blood after radiotherapy plus ipilimumab. Early shifts in blood T cell clones, with interferon-beta, reportedly predicted response best.

The table came from immunoSEQ multiplex PCR; TCRdb's copy has only in-frame clones and leaves some out. Here the sample spans roughly 120,000 clones, roughly 80% being singletons. Each patient with chemo-refractory metastatic non-small-cell lung cancer was treated with focal radiation plus CTLA-4 blockade using ipilimumab. The receptor was isolated from a human donor with non-small cell lung cancer who had a partial response to radiotherapy plus ipilimumab. This sample comprised peripheral blood, obtained from a patient treated with radiotherapy plus ipilimumab. The V gene is TRBV4-2, the J gene TRBJ1-2; a possible D gene is TRBD1 (6 bases). CDR3 residues: CASSQEGVPRGYGYTF. CDR3 coding DNA: TGTGCCAGCAGCCAAGAGGGGGTGCCGAGGGGGTATGGCTACACCTTC.